The present T cell receptor beta chain was sequenced within a study of OX40 agonist ivuxolimab in advanced cancers. As for the study more broadly: Ivuxolimab was a fully human IgG2 agonistic monoclonal antibody targeting the costimulatory receptor OX40 (CD134). Intravenous ivuxolimab was administered to patients every 2 weeks at six dose levels: 0.01, 0.1, 0.3, 1.5, 3 and 10 mg/kg. The point of sequencing TCRbeta in the periphery was to test whether ivuxolimab changed TCR sequence diversity and drove clonal T-cell expansion. Three dose-escalation patients achieved partial responses, one with hepatocellular carcinoma and two with cutaneous melanoma. In the dose-escalation cohort, 70% to 85% of patients were male, and the mean age was roughly 60 years with a range of about 20 to 80. Of the roughly 51 patients in dose escalation, 19 had hepatocellular carcinoma, about 15 had melanoma, 9 had renal cell carcinoma and 9 had head and neck cancer. The paper reports the monotherapy dose-escalation portion (N of about 50 patients) of the phase I ivuxolimab trial. Prior anti-PD-1, anti-PD-L1 or anti-CTLA-4 therapy was permitted, and 30% to 50% of dose-escalation patients had received checkpoint inhibitors. Overall results and qualifications from the work: Low levels of normalized T-cell clonal expansion were also seen in some patients who did not respond. After ivuxolimab, CD8+ T cells had more expanded clones than CD4+ T cells on average. In the 0.1-3.0 mg/kg groups, partial responders had among the lowest normalized peripheral clonal expansion, particularly in CD8+ T cells. At doses of 0.1 to 3.0 mg/kg, clonal expansion of both CD4+ and CD8+ T cells in blood was seen between baseline and week 6. Antigen specificity was not determined for the clonally expanded peripheral T cells.

Patients with autoimmune disease history or receiving systemic immunosuppression were excluded from the trial. Peripheral blood for TCR sequencing was collected from all dose cohorts at baseline, on cycle 4 day 1, and on cycle 7 day 1. The samples were taken from a phase I, first-in-human, multicenter, open-label dose-escalation trial of ivuxolimab. Adults with locally advanced or metastatic melanoma, renal cell carcinoma, hepatocellular carcinoma or head and neck squamous cell carcinoma were enrolled in the trial. Before TCR sequencing, CD4+ and CD8+ T cells were separately sorted from peripheral blood. The germline V gene provides CDR1 MNHEY and CDR2 SVGAGI. There are 13 amino acids in the CDR3, from cysteine to phenylalanine inclusive. Here the CDR3 DNA is all that survives: 39 bases in frame from base 1. Ends trimmed: V by 7 bases, J by 4 bases; bases unmatched to a gene: 4. Points on this clone: The clone's antigen remains unknown. The input lacks base qualities; no much larger clone sits a single base away.

Genomic DNA was isolated from the sorted cells so that the TCRbeta CDR3 region could be sequenced. The immunoSEQ Assay was used to sequence the TCRbeta CDR3 regions. TCRdb took over this immuneACCESS table, retaining in-frame rearrangements with V and J assigned. Such tables are incomplete; in checked studies, under half of the missing clones stem from an unresolved V gene, and the remainder is unexplained. This sample holds roughly 93,000 clones; approximately 84% were observed only once. The top ten clonotypes cover approximately 5% of the sample. The sequences come from CD4+ or CD8+ T cells sorted from blood, collected in a trial of the OX40 agonist ivuxolimab. Recombination joined TRBV6-5 with TRBJ1-3, with 7 bases matching TRBD1. This clonotype originated in an adult with an advanced solid tumor such as melanoma, head and neck, liver or kidney cancer. The nucleotide sequence reads TGTGCCAGCACTACAGGGGCGGGAAACACCATATATTTT. Translation gives CASTTGAGNTIYF.